Here is one T cell receptor beta chain with its context. Its cognate antigen is unknown. This specimen belongs to a study of cytomegalovirus exposure and HLA in healthy donors. Overall study results and limits: It was reportedly the case that the classifier diagnosed cytomegalovirus status with high specificity and sensitivity.

The data were produced by immunoSEQ multiplex PCR, yet TCRdb's version contains in-frame clones alone and is incomplete. The sample holds 130,000 to 150,000 clones; about nine tenths are singletons and the top ten take roughly 4.3%. The donors were in the approximately 120-subject validation cohort, distinct from the roughly 600-subject first cohort. This CDR3 is 15 amino acids long. J was trimmed by 0 bases and V by 3 bases; bases with no gene match: 3. The germline V gene encodes CDR1 SGDLS and CDR2 YYNGEE. This chain links TRBV9 with TRBJ2-1, with TRBD1 matching 7 bases. Sequenced: PBMCs. This receptor was obtained from a man between 18 and 29 years old in good health and CMV-seropositive. CDR3 sequence reads: CASSDDRVSYNEQFF. The CDR3 nucleotides read TGTGCCAGCAGCGACGACAGGGTCTCCTACAATGAGCAGTTCTTC.